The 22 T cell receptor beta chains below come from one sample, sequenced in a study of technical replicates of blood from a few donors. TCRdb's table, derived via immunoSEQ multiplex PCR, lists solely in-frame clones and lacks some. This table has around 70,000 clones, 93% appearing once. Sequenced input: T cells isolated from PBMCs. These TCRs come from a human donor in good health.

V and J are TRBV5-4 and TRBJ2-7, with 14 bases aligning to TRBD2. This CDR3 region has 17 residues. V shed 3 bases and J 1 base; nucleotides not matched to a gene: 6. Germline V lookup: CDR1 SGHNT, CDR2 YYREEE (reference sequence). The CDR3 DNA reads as TGTGCCAGCAGCTGGGGACTAGCGGGAGATTCGTCCTACGAGCAGTACTTC. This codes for CASSWGLAGDSSYEQYF.

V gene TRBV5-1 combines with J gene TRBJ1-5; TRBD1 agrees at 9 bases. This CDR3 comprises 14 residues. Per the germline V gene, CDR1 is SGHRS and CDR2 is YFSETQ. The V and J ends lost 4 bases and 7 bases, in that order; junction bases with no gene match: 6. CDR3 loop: CASSAQGAKQPQHF. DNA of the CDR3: TGCGCCAGCAGCGCACAGGGGGCCAAACAGCCCCAGCATTTT.

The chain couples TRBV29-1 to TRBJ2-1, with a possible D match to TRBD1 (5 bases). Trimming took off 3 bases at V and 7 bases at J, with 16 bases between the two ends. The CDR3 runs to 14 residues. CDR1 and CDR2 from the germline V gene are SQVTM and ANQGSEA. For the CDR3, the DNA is TGCAGCGTTGATTCTACAGGCGTATGGAATGAGCAGTTCTTC. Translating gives CSVDSTGVWNEQFF.

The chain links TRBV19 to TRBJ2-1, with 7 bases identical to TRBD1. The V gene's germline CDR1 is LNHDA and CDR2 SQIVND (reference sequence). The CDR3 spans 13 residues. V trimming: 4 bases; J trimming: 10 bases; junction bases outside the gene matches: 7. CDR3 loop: CASSTQTGNEQFF. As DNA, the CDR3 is TGTGCCAGTAGTACCCAGACAGGGAACGAGCAGTTCTTC.

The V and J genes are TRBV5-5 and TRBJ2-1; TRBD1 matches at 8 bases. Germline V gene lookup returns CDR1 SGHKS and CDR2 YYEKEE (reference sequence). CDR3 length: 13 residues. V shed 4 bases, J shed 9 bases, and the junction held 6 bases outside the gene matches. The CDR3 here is CASSPQGAGEQFF. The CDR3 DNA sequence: TGTGCCAGCAGCCCCCAGGGGGCGGGTGAGCAGTTCTTC.

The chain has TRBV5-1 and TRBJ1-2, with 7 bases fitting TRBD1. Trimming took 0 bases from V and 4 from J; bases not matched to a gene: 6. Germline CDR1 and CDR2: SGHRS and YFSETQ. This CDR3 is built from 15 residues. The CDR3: CASSLGDRAPYGYTF. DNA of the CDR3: TGCGCCAGCAGCTTGGGTGACAGGGCCCCCTATGGCTACACCTTC.

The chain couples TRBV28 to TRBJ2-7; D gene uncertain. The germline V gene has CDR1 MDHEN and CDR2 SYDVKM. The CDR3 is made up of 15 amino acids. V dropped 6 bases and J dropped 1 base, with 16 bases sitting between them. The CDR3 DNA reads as TGTGCCAGCAGGGCCCCCACGATCCTTTCCTACGAGCAGTACTTC. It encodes CASRAPTILSYEQYF.

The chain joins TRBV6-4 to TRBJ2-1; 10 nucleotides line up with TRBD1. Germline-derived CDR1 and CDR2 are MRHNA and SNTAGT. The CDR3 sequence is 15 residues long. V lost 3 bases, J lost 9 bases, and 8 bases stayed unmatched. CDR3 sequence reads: CASSESRTGGSEQFF. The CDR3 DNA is TGTGCCAGCAGTGAATCCCGGACAGGGGGTAGTGAGCAGTTCTTC.

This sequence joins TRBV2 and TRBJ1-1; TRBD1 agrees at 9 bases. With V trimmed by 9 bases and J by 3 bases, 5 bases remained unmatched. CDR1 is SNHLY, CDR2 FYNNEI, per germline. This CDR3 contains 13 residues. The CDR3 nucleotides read TGTGCCAGGGGGGACAGGGCGCACACTGAAGCTTTCTTT. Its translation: CARGDRAHTEAFF.

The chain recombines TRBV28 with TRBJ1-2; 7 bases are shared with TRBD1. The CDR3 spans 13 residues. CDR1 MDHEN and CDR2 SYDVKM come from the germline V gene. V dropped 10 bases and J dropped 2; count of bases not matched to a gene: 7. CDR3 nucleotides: TGTGCCACCGTTCCGGGACAGAACTATGGCTACACCTTC. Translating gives CATVPGQNYGYTF.

CDR3 DNA sequence: TGTGCCAGCACCACGGGACAGGGAATCTCTGGAAACACCATATATTTT. It translates to CASTTGQGISGNTIYF. The chain employs TRBV7-6 and TRBJ1-3, with 9 bases that match TRBD1. The J segment lost 0 bases and the V segment lost 7 bases, leaving 7 bases of the junction unmatched. The CDR3 is made up of 16 amino acids. Germline V CDR1 and CDR2: SGHVS, FNYEAQ.

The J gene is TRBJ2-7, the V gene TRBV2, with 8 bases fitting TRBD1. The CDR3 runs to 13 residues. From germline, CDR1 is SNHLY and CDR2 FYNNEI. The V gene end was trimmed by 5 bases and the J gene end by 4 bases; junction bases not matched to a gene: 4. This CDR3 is CASSLGQGYEQYF. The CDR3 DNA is TGTGCCAGCAGTTTAGGACAGGGATACGAGCAGTACTTC.

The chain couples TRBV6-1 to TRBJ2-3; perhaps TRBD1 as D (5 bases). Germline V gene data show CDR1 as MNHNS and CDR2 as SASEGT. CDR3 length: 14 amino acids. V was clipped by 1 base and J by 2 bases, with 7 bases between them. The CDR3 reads CASSEGQNTDTQYF. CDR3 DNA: TGTGCCAGCAGTGAAGGACAGAACACAGATACGCAGTATTTT.

Here the CDR3 reads CASSFSGRDYGYTF. Here the CDR3 DNA reads TGTGCCAGCAGCTTTAGCGGCCGGGACTATGGCTACACCTTC. This rearrangement joins TRBV5-6 to TRBJ1-2; D ambiguous. Germline CDR1 is SGHDT and CDR2 is YYEEEE. Trimming shortened V by 2 bases and J by 3 bases, and 11 bases separated the two germline ends. The CDR3 covers 14 residues.

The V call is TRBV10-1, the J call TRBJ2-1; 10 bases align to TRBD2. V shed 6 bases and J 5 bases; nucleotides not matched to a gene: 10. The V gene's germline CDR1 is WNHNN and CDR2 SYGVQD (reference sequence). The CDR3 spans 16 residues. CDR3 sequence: CASSQPGLAINNEQFF. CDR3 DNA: TGCGCCAGCAGCCAGCCGGGACTAGCGATAAACAATGAGCAGTTCTTC.

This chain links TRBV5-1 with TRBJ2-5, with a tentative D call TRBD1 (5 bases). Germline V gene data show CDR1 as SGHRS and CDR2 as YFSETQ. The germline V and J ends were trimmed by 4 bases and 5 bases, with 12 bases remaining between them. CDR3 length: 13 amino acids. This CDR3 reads CASSKGSGETQYF. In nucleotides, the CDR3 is TGCGCCAGCAGCAAGGGGTCAGGGGAGACCCAGTACTTC.

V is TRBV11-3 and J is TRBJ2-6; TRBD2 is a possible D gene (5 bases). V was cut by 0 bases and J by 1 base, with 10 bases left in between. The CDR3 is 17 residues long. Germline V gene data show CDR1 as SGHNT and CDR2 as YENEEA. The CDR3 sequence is CASSLDSTGSGANVLTF. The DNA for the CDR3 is TGTGCCAGCAGCTTAGATAGTACGGGGTCTGGGGCCAACGTCCTGACTTTC.

The CDR3 spells CAISRTGERGYTF. CDR3 DNA: TGTGCCATCAGCAGAACAGGGGAACGCGGCTACACCTTC. The rearrangement uses TRBV10-3 and TRBJ1-2; 7 bases match TRBD1. J was trimmed by 8 bases and V by 6 bases; bases with no gene match: 9. CDR1 and CDR2 (germline): ENHRY, SYGVKD. This CDR3 comprises 13 residues.

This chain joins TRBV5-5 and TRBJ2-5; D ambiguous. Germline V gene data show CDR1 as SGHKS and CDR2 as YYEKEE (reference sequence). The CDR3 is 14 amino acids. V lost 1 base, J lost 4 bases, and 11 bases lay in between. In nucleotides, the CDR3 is TGTGCCAGCAGCTTGCCGGAGATAGGAGAGACCCAGTACTTC. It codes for CASSLPEIGETQYF.

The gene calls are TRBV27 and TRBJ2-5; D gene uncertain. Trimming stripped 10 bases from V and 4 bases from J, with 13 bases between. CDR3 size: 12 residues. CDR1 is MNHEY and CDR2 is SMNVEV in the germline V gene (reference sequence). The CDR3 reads CATSNGGETQYF. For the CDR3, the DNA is TGTGCCACCTCCAATGGCGGAGAGACCCAGTACTTC.

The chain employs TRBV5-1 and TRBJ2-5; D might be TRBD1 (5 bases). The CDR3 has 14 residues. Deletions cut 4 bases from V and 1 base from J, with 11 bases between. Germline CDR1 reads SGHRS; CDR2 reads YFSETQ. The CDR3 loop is CASSRGPFQETQYF. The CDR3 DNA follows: TGCGCCAGCAGCAGGGGCCCATTCCAAGAGACCCAGTACTTC. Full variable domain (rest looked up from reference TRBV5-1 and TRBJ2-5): KAGVTQTPRYLIKTRGQQVTLSCSPISGHRSVSWYQQTPGQGLQFLFEYFSETQRNKGNFPGRFSGRQFSNSRSEMNVSTLELGDSALYLCASSRGPFQETQYFGPGTRLLVL.

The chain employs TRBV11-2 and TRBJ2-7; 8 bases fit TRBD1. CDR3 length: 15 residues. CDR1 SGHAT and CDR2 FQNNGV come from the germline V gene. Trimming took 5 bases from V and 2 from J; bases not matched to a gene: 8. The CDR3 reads CASSPGQAVPYEQYF. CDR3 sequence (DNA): TGTGCCAGCAGCCCGGGACAGGCTGTCCCCTACGAGCAGTACTTC.